These 8 T cell receptor beta chains were all obtained from the same sample, sequenced in a study of blood T cell repertoires in COVID-19. This table comes from immunoSEQ multiplex PCR, and its TCRdb copy is limited to in-frame clones, with some not included. The repertoire holds about 250,000 clones, with over 70% as singletons. Sequencing was done on a sample of peripheral blood. The receptors come from a woman of 80 years or more with acute or convalescent COVID-19.

The chain carries TRBV29-1 and TRBJ2-7; 10 nucleotides agree with TRBD2. The CDR3 has 15 residues. CDR1 and CDR2 from the germline V gene are SQVTM and ANQGSEA. J was trimmed by 3 bases and V by 2 bases; bases with no gene match: 7. Written as DNA, the CDR3 is TGCAGCGTTGAAAAACTGAGCGGGGGGGACTACGAGCAGTACTTC. Encoded protein: CSVEKLSGGDYEQYF.

The V call is TRBV3-1 (or the pseudogene TRBV3-2), the J call TRBJ2-1; 7 bases are shared with TRBD2. The CDR3 sequence is 16 residues long. Trimming removed 0 bases from V and 2 bases from J; junction bases left unmatched: 4. CDR1 LGHDT and CDR2 YNNKEL come from the germline V gene (reference sequence). CDR3 sequence (DNA): TGTGCCAGCAGCCAAGAGACTCGGGGGGCCTACAATGAGCAGTTCTTC. Its translation is CASSQETRGAYNEQFF.

V gene TRBV5-5 combines with J gene TRBJ2-7, with a weak D call TRBD1 (6 bases). This CDR3 comprises 15 residues. Trimming removed 2 bases from V and 2 bases from J, with 14 bases in between. CDR1 and CDR2 (germline): SGHKS, YYEKEE (reference sequence). Here the CDR3 DNA reads TGTGCCAGCAGCTTTTTCACAGGGTTAGCCTACGAGCAGTACTTC. It yields the protein CASSFFTGLAYEQYF.

V gene TRBV7-8 combines with J gene TRBJ1-5; TRBD1 matches 9 bases. With V trimmed by 3 bases and J by 1 base, 1 base remained unmatched. The CDR3 totals 15 residues. In germline, CDR1 is SGHVS, CDR2 FQNEAQ. CDR3 coding DNA: TGTGCCAGCAGCTTTGGACAGGGGAGCAATCAGCCCCAGCATTTT. Its protein is CASSFGQGSNQPQHF.

This clone was recorded once. The chain links TRBV27 to TRBJ2-3; TRBD2 aligns across 12 bases. Germline lookup yields CDR1 MNHEY and CDR2 SMNVEV (reference sequence). Unmatched junction bases numbered 6, after V lost 2 bases and J lost 3 bases. The CDR3 contains 17 residues. As DNA, the CDR3 is TGTGCCAGCAGTTTAGAGGGGACTAGCGGGTTTACAGATACGCAGTATTTT. This codes for CASSLEGTSGFTDTQYF.

The chain has TRBV19 and TRBJ2-2; 7 bases are a match to TRBD1. From germline, CDR1 is LNHDA and CDR2 SQIVND (reference sequence). Trimming cost V 6 bases and J 3 bases; bases outside gene matches: 4. The CDR3 contains 14 residues. Written as DNA, the CDR3 is TGTGCCAGTAGCCGGGACAGCTACACCGGGGAGCTGTTTTTT. Amino acid sequence: CASSRDSYTGELFF.

Written as DNA, the CDR3 is TGTGCCAGCAGTAGTCCCGGGACTTACAATGAGCAGTTCTTC. It translates to CASSSPGTYNEQFF. The chain is built from TRBV28 and TRBJ2-1; D may be TRBD2 (6 bases). V dropped 5 bases and J dropped 4 bases, with 12 bases sitting between them. Germline CDR1 MDHEN, CDR2 SYDVKM. CDR3 length equals 14 residues.

J is TRBJ2-2 and V is TRBV4-1, with 8 bases fitting TRBD2. V dropped 2 bases and J dropped 3; count of bases not matched to a gene: 5. Germline lookup yields CDR1 MGHRA and CDR2 YSYEKL. CDR3 length equals 16 residues. The CDR3: CASSQREGGYTGELFF. CDR3 coding DNA: TGCGCCAGCAGCCAACGGGAGGGGGGGTACACCGGGGAGCTGTTTTTT.